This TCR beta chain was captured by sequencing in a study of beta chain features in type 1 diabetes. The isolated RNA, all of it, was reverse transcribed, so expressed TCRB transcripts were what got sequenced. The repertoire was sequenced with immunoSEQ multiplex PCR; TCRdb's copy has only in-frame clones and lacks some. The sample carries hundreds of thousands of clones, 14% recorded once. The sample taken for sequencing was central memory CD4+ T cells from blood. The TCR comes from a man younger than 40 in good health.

Here the CDR3 reads CASSYRQGWGYTF. The CDR3, as DNA: TGTGCCAGCAGTTACAGACAGGGTTGGGGCTACACCTTC. This sequence joins TRBV6-5 and TRBJ1-2, with 7 positions matching TRBD1. This CDR3 is 13 amino acids long. The germline gives CDR1 MNHEY, CDR2 SVGAGI. Trimming removed 2 bases from V and 8 bases from J; junction bases left unmatched: 5.